A single sample gave rise to the 27 T cell receptor beta chains below, sequenced in a study of cytomegalovirus exposure and HLA in healthy donors. The PCR was carried out with 60 Vbeta primers and 13 Jbeta primers. Produced via immunoSEQ multiplex PCR; TCRdb's table is partial and in-frame only. The data contain about 160,000 clones, about 81% of them singletons. Sequencing was performed on PBMCs. The receptors here all came from a girl between 10 and 17 years old in good health and CMV-seropositive.

This chain joins TRBV19 and TRBJ1-5, with 9 bases lining up with TRBD1. Germline trimming cut 6 bases from V and 4 bases from J; bases unmatched to any gene: 4. Germline values: CDR1 LNHDA, CDR2 SQIVND (reference sequence). The CDR3 extends over 14 amino acids. CDR3 protein: CASSPTGGNQPQHF. CDR3 sequence (DNA): TGTGCCAGTAGCCCGACAGGGGGAAATCAGCCCCAGCATTTT.

The chain carries TRBV11-2 and TRBJ2-7; 9 nucleotides line up with TRBD1. V lost 2 bases and J lost 4; bases outside the gene matches: 9. The CDR3 loop spans 16 amino acids. Germline V gene data show CDR1 as SGHAT and CDR2 as FQNNGV. In nucleotides, the CDR3 is TGTGCCAGCAGCTTATACCGGGACAGGGATTTTTACGAGCAGTACTTC. It encodes CASSLYRDRDFYEQYF.

The V and J genes are TRBV7-2 and TRBJ2-3; D is possibly TRBD2 (6 bases). The CDR3 consists of 15 residues. V gave up 7 bases and J gave up 1 base, with 15 bases separating them. CDR1 is SGHTA, CDR2 FQGNSA, per germline. DNA for the CDR3: TGTGCCAGCATGGGCCTTTGGGGGGGCACAGATACGCAGTATTTT. Translation gives CASMGLWGGTDTQYF.

V usage is TRBV5-1 and J usage is TRBJ1-1; D not resolved. This CDR3 region has 13 residues. Deletions cut 1 base from V and 1 base from J, with 5 bases between. CDR1 is SGHRS, CDR2 YFSETQ, per germline. In DNA form, the CDR3 reads TGCGCCAGCAGCTTGATCCGGAACACTGAAGCTTTCTTT. This encodes CASSLIRNTEAFF.

This rearrangement joins TRBV19 to TRBJ1-5; D not certain. V lost 5 bases and J lost 0, with 8 bases in between. The CDR3 is 14 amino acids. Germline CDR1 and CDR2: LNHDA and SQIVND (reference sequence). The CDR3 region has the DNA TGTGCCAGTAGTCCAACAAATAGCAATCAGCCCCAGCATTTT. It codes for CASSPTNSNQPQHF.

The V and J genes are TRBV5-6 and TRBJ2-7, with 8 bases matching TRBD1. Germline V gene sequence: CDR1 SGHDT, CDR2 YYEEEE. V shed 3 bases, J shed 2 bases, and the junction held 7 bases outside the gene matches. The length of the CDR3 is 15 residues. The CDR3 loop reads CASSYGQGDAYEQYF. The DNA for the CDR3 is TGTGCCAGCAGCTACGGACAGGGCGACGCCTACGAGCAGTACTTC. Full variable domain (missing parts from reference TRBV5-6 and TRBJ2-7): DAGVTQSPTHLIKTRGQQVTLRCSPKSGHDTVSWYQQALGQGPQFIFQYYEEEERQRGNFPDRFSGHQFPNYSSELNVNALLLGDSALYLCASSYGQGDAYEQYFGPGTRLTVT.

Details on this clone: An end of the junction differs from the germline gene, which may be a read error. This sequence joins TRBV7-2 and TRBJ1-1, with TRBD1 identical over 7 bases. This CDR3 comprises 16 residues. Germline assignment: CDR1 SGHTA and CDR2 FQGNSA. The CDR3 bases are TGTGCCAGCAGCTTACCCAGGGGGGCCCTGAACTCTGAAGCTTTCTTT. It specifies CASSLPRGALNSEAFF.

About this clone itself: The same CDR3 is also encoded by other DNA sequences in this sample. The genes are TRBV7-2 and TRBJ1-5; D not certain. The CDR3 has 13 residues. Trimming shortened V by 2 bases and J by 4 bases, and 6 bases separated the two germline ends. Germline V gene lookup returns CDR1 SGHTA and CDR2 FQGNSA. The CDR3 sequence: CASSLRGNQPQHF. DNA of the CDR3: TGTGCCAGCAGCTTACGCGGGAATCAGCCCCAGCATTTT.

The V gene is TRBV10-3, the J gene TRBJ2-7; TRBD1 is a possible D gene (6 bases). Germline V gene lookup returns CDR1 ENHRY and CDR2 SYGVKD. The germline V and J ends were trimmed by 0 bases and 6 bases, with 9 bases remaining between them. The CDR3 totals 13 residues. For the CDR3, the DNA is TGTGCCATCAGTGAGTCCACAGGGTCCGAGCAGTACTTC. It specifies CAISESTGSEQYF.

V and J are TRBV5-1 and TRBJ2-1; the match to TRBD2 covers 12 bases. CDR3 length: 15 residues. V dropped 2 bases and J dropped 6; count of bases not matched to a gene: 3. Looked up from germline, CDR1 is SGHRS and CDR2 is YFSETQ. DNA of the CDR3: TGCGCCAGCAGCTTACAGGGACTAGCGGGCAATGAGCAGTTCTTC. This sequence encodes CASSLQGLAGNEQFF.

The V gene is TRBV19, the J gene TRBJ1-2; TRBD1 matches 11 bases. V gave up 3 bases and J gave up 10 bases; unmatched junction bases: 4. CDR1 and CDR2 (germline): LNHDA, SQIVND (reference sequence). This CDR3 is built from 13 residues. This chain's CDR3 is CASSIPGQGDYTF. The CDR3 nucleotides are TGTGCCAGTAGTATCCCGGGACAGGGGGACTACACCTTC.

The DNA of the CDR3 is TGTGCCAGCAGCCTAACCGGGACAGGGGGTGAGCAGTTCTTC. Translating gives CASSLTGTGGEQFF. The chain links TRBV7-8 to TRBJ2-1; the match to TRBD1 covers 11 bases. After removal of 5 bases from V and 9 bases from J, the junction contained 6 bases not matched to a gene. CDR3 size: 14 residues. CDR1 and CDR2 (germline): SGHVS, FQNEAQ.

J is TRBJ2-3 and V is TRBV5-1; 11 nucleotides match TRBD2. CDR3 length equals 15 residues. J lost 3 bases, V lost 6 bases, and 6 bases had no gene match. CDR1 is SGHRS and CDR2 is YFSETQ in the germline V gene. For the CDR3, the DNA is TGCGCCAGCACCCCCGGGACTAGCGGTACAGATACGCAGTATTTT. Translating gives CASTPGTSGTDTQYF.

This rearrangement joins TRBV4-1 to TRBJ2-7, with 9 bases that match TRBD1. The CDR3 is 15 amino acids. Trimming took 1 base from V and 7 from J; bases not matched to a gene: 8. Per germline, CDR1 MGHRA and CDR2 YSYEKL. The CDR3 DNA reads TGCGCCAGCAGCCAAGTAGGACAGGGGCGGGGGGAGCAGTACTTC. Encoded protein: CASSQVGQGRGEQYF.

The chain recombines TRBV2 with TRBJ2-1; weak D call: TRBD1 (6 bases). Per the germline V gene, CDR1 is SNHLY and CDR2 is FYNNEI. The CDR3 loop spans 15 amino acids. Trimming took 10 bases from V and 5 from J, leaving 21 bases between them. The CDR3: CATSYRTAAHNEQFF. The CDR3 DNA sequence: TGTGCCACGTCATACCGGACAGCAGCTCACAATGAGCAGTTCTTC.

V gene TRBV11-1 combines with J gene TRBJ2-5, with 9 bases that match TRBD2. Losses at the gene ends were 8 bases for V and 5 bases for J; bases not matched to a gene: 9. The length of the CDR3 is 14 residues. Looked up from germline, CDR1 is SGHAT and CDR2 is FQDESV (reference sequence). CDR3 in amino acids: CASVQRGARETQYF. For the CDR3, the DNA is TGTGCCAGCGTCCAGCGGGGGGCCAGGGAGACCCAGTACTTC. The entire variable domain, with the rest obtained from reference TRBV11-1 and TRBJ2-5, is as follows: EAEVAQSPRYKITEKSQAVAFWCDPISGHATLYWYRQILGQGPELLVQFQDESVVDDSQLPKDRFSAERLKGVDSTLKIQPAELGDSAMYLCASVQRGARETQYFGPGTRLLVL.

The chain links TRBV4-3 to TRBJ1-5; no reliable D call. V was cut by 1 base and J by 1 base, with 14 bases left in between. The V gene's germline CDR1 is LGHNA and CDR2 YSLEER. This CDR3 is 17 amino acids long. The CDR3 reads CASSQGIPGGSNQPQHF. DNA for the CDR3: TGCGCCAGCAGCCAAGGCATACCGGGAGGGAGCAATCAGCCCCAGCATTTT.

This chain uses TRBV28 with TRBJ2-7; a possible D gene is TRBD1 (5 bases). V dropped 7 bases and J dropped 3 bases, with 19 bases sitting between them. The CDR3 loop spans 15 amino acids. The germline CDR1 and CDR2 sequences are MDHEN and SYDVKM. Here the CDR3 reads CASNPWQGWGYEQYF. The CDR3 DNA reads TGTGCCAGCAACCCATGGCAGGGATGGGGCTACGAGCAGTACTTC.

The V call is TRBV10-1, the J call TRBJ2-1, with a weak D call TRBD1 (5 bases). Trimming removed 0 bases at V and 8 bases at J, with 11 bases between. Germline values: CDR1 WNHNN, CDR2 SYGVQD (reference sequence). The CDR3 runs to 14 residues. The CDR3 bases are TGCGCCAGCAGTGAGTCGCGGCAGGGTGATGAGCAGTTCTTC. It yields the protein CASSESRQGDEQFF.

This clone appeared a single time. This chain links TRBV5-1 with TRBJ2-7; 15 positions match TRBD2. The length of the CDR3 is 16 residues. The germline V gene has CDR1 SGHRS and CDR2 YFSETQ. V lost 4 bases to trimming and J lost 0 bases; unmatched junction nucleotides: 2. CDR3 loop: CASSGGLAGGSYEQYF. The CDR3 bases are TGCGCCAGCAGCGGGGGACTAGCGGGGGGCTCCTACGAGCAGTACTTC.

The J gene is TRBJ1-1, the V gene TRBV9; no definite D call. Trimming removed 0 bases from V and 1 base from J, with 7 bases in between. Germline assignment: CDR1 SGDLS and CDR2 YYNGEE. The CDR3 has 14 amino acids. Here the CDR3 reads CASSVGGWNTEAFF. In nucleotides, the CDR3 is TGTGCCAGCAGCGTAGGAGGGTGGAACACTGAAGCTTTCTTT.

The V and J genes are TRBV19 and TRBJ1-1; D is unclear. Germline CDR1 reads LNHDA; CDR2 reads SQIVND (reference sequence). The CDR3 runs 16 residues. V was trimmed by 3 bases and J by 1 base, leaving 15 bases between them. The CDR3 loop reads CASSMGNTGRNTEAFF. CDR3 DNA sequence: TGTGCCAGTAGTATGGGAAATACGGGGAGGAACACTGAAGCTTTCTTT.

This chain connects TRBV27 to TRBJ2-7; 8 bases are shared with TRBD2. The germline CDR1 and CDR2 sequences are MNHEY and SMNVEV (reference sequence). The junction had 10 bases not matched to a gene; V was cut back by 6 bases and J by 0 bases. The CDR3 totals 16 residues. The CDR3 DNA sequence: TGTGCCAGCAGCCAATTCGGGAGGGTCATCTCCTACGAGCAGTACTTC. Translation: CASSQFGRVISYEQYF.

The chain combines TRBV30 with TRBJ1-1, with TRBD1 as a possible D gene (6 bases). Deletions cut 3 bases from V and 1 base from J, with 21 bases between. CDR1 and CDR2 (germline): GTSNPN, SVGIG (reference sequence). The CDR3 runs to 17 residues. The CDR3 protein is CAWSSPSRTGWNTEAFF. Here the CDR3 DNA reads TGTGCCTGGAGCAGCCCATCTCGTACAGGGTGGAACACTGAAGCTTTCTTT.

The chain uses TRBV11-3 and TRBJ2-5, with TRBD2 as a possible D gene (5 bases). The CDR3 has 13 residues. Germline V gene sequence: CDR1 SGHNT, CDR2 YENEEA. V was clipped by 5 bases and J by 2 bases, with 9 bases between them. Written as DNA, the CDR3 is TGTGCCAGCAGCGTCCGGGGTCAAGAGACCCAGTACTTC. Translated, it gives CASSVRGQETQYF.

This clone was seen only a few times. This chain joins TRBV30 and TRBJ1-2; no clear D. Germline values: CDR1 GTSNPN, CDR2 SVGIG (reference sequence). Trimming took 1 base from V and 5 from J, leaving 14 bases between them. The CDR3 loop spans 14 amino acids. The CDR3 coding sequence is TGTGCCTGGAGTGGAGAGGGAGTAGGGTATGGCTACACCTTC. It yields the protein CAWSGEGVGYGYTF.

J is TRBJ1-1 and V is TRBV5-6, with 8 positions matching TRBD1. Trimming took 4 bases from V and 7 from J; bases not matched to a gene: 9. Germline lookup yields CDR1 SGHDT and CDR2 YYEEEE. The CDR3 spans 14 residues. Here the CDR3 reads CASSMGVGQGEAFF. In DNA form, the CDR3 reads TGTGCCAGCAGCATGGGGGTTGGACAGGGTGAAGCTTTCTTT.